The entry below gives a single TCR beta chain sequence along with its context. What it binds is unknown. During the collection period, no donor immune events like infections were recorded. These data originate in a study of identifying expanded T cells in peripheral blood. General study results and limits: Technical replicates showed about 1.2 changed clones; approximately 2 weeks roughly 16; four weeks 19.

The assay was immunoSEQ multiplex PCR, and TCRdb's table has in-frame clones only and misses some. This table has about 110,000 clones, around 89% appearing once. Trimming cost V 10 bases and J 7 bases; bases outside gene matches: 13. From germline, CDR1 is SGHRS and CDR2 YFSETQ. The length of the CDR3 is 14 residues. The sample taken for sequencing was blood. This receptor was taken from a person aged 18 to 69 in good health. The V call is TRBV5-1, the J call TRBJ2-1; 8 nucleotides align to TRBD2. DNA of the CDR3: TGCGCCGGAACCCCACGGGGGGGAGTGAATGAGCAGTTCTTC. It specifies CAGTPRGGVNEQFF. Supplemented by reference TRBV5-1 and TRBJ2-1, the full variable domain reads KAGVTQTPRYLIKTRGQQVTLSCSPISGHRSVSWYQQTPGQGLQFLFEYFSETQRNKGNFPGRFSGRQFSNSRSEMNVSTLELGDSALYLCAGTPRGGVNEQFFGPGTRLTVL.